These T cell receptor beta chains were read from a single sample in a study of blood T cells in healthy people across ages. TCRdb reprocessed the 5' RACE reads via MiXCR and lists one record per CDR3 protein. The data show more than 700,000 distinct CDR3 sequences, 35% to 60% seen once. The sample taken for sequencing was blood. These receptors were collected from a man of 80 years or more in good health. CDR3s include the opening cysteine and the closing phenylalanine or tryptophan. The order of the fields is D gene, clone size, J gene, V gene, CDR3 DNA, CDR3 protein. A D gene is named only where the DNA matches it firmly. Rows give clone size only sometimes, using once, few, many, or a class for an expanded clone.

d_call: TRBD1; clone_size: many; j_call: TRBJ2-1; v_call: TRBV29-1; cdr3_nt: TGCAGCGTTGTGCAGGGGGCTGTTAATGAGCAGTTCTTC; cdr3_aa: CSVVQGAVNEQFF
d_call: .; clone_size: many; j_call: TRBJ2-4; v_call: TRBV7-8; cdr3_nt: TGTGCCAGCAGCCCCTTCCGGGGGAACATTCAGTACTTC; cdr3_aa: CASSPFRGNIQYF
d_call: TRBD2; clone_size: once; j_call: TRBJ2-7; v_call: TRBV5-1; cdr3_nt: TGCGCCAGCAGCTTTGTGGGGGGGTCCTCCTACGAGCAGTACTTC; cdr3_aa: CASSFVGGSSYEQYF
d_call: .; clone_size: .; j_call: TRBJ2-3; v_call: TRBV25-1; cdr3_nt: TGTGCCAGCAGTGAAGGACGCGGGACTAGCACAGATACGCAGTATTTT; cdr3_aa: CASSEGRGTSTDTQYF
d_call: .; clone_size: .; j_call: TRBJ2-7; v_call: TRBV4-2; cdr3_nt: TGTGCCAGCAGCCGTGGGGCTTCCTACAATGAGCAGTACTTC; cdr3_aa: CASSRGASYNEQYF
d_call: .; clone_size: .; j_call: TRBJ2-2; v_call: TRBV28; cdr3_nt: TGTGCCAGCAGGACGCCCGCGAACACCGGGGAGCTGTTTTTT; cdr3_aa: CASRTPANTGELFF
d_call: .; clone_size: few; j_call: TRBJ2-3; v_call: TRBV20-1; cdr3_nt: TGCAGTGCTAGATCGGACGGGCAGTATTTT; cdr3_aa: CSARSDGQYF
d_call: TRBD1; clone_size: .; j_call: TRBJ2-6; v_call: TRBV28; cdr3_nt: TGTGCCAGCAGGTGGCAGGGGGCCTCGGGGGCCAACGTCCTGACTTTC; cdr3_aa: CASRWQGASGANVLTF
d_call: TRBD2; clone_size: .; j_call: TRBJ2-7; v_call: TRBV7-4; cdr3_nt: TGTACCAGCAGCTTAAAACTAGCGGACTTCTACGAGCAGTACTTC; cdr3_aa: CTSSLKLADFYEQYF
d_call: .; clone_size: few; j_call: TRBJ2-3; v_call: TRBV10-3; cdr3_nt: TGTGCCATCACCCCGGGACTTAGCACAGATACGCAGTATTTT; cdr3_aa: CAITPGLSTDTQYF
d_call: .; clone_size: .; j_call: TRBJ2-1; v_call: TRBV9; cdr3_nt: TGTGCCAGCAGCGTAGTCTATGAGTACAATGAGCAGTTCTTC; cdr3_aa: CASSVVYEYNEQFF
d_call: .; clone_size: few; j_call: TRBJ2-7; v_call: TRBV5-6; cdr3_nt: TGTGCCAGCAGCCCCGAGTCCGATTCCCGCTCCTACGAGCAGTACTTC; cdr3_aa: CASSPESDSRSYEQYF
d_call: .; clone_size: few; j_call: TRBJ2-7; v_call: TRBV10-3; cdr3_nt: TGTGCCATCAGCCCTCGGGAAGGGGCCTACGAGCAGTACTTC; cdr3_aa: CAISPREGAYEQYF
d_call: TRBD2; clone_size: .; j_call: TRBJ2-3; v_call: TRBV6-2/TRBV6-3; cdr3_nt: TGTGCCAGCACTAGCCTAGCGGGACCAGGTACGCAGTATTTT; cdr3_aa: CASTSLAGPGTQYF
d_call: .; clone_size: .; j_call: TRBJ2-5; v_call: TRBV4-2; cdr3_nt: TGTGCCAGCAGCCAAGATGCGGTAACGGGGACCCAGTACTTC; cdr3_aa: CASSQDAVTGTQYF
d_call: .; clone_size: few; j_call: TRBJ1-4; v_call: TRBV5-5; cdr3_nt: TGTGCCAGCAGCACCGTGCCCAGCGGGACTAATGAAAAACTGTTTTTT; cdr3_aa: CASSTVPSGTNEKLFF
d_call: .; clone_size: .; j_call: TRBJ1-1; v_call: TRBV3-1; cdr3_nt: TGTGCCAGCAGCCCCGGTGGGCGAATGGGAACTGAAGCTTTCTTT; cdr3_aa: CASSPGGRMGTEAFF
d_call: .; clone_size: .; j_call: TRBJ2-5; v_call: TRBV20-1; cdr3_nt: TGCAGTGCTAGAGGAGGACACGCACTTGAGTACTTC; cdr3_aa: CSARGGHALEYF
d_call: TRBD2; clone_size: .; j_call: TRBJ2-1; v_call: TRBV12-3/TRBV12-4; cdr3_nt: TGTGCCGGCAGTCGTAGCGGGAGGCCCTACAATGAGCAGTTCTTC; cdr3_aa: CAGSRSGRPYNEQFF
d_call: .; clone_size: many; j_call: TRBJ2-7; v_call: TRBV20-1; cdr3_nt: TGCAGTGCTAGAGTTGCGGAGATCTACGAGCAGTACTTC; cdr3_aa: CSARVAEIYEQYF
d_call: .; clone_size: many; j_call: TRBJ2-3; v_call: TRBV20-1; cdr3_nt: TGCAGTGCTAGGGCCCGGGATACGCAGTATTTT; cdr3_aa: CSARARDTQYF
d_call: TRBD2; clone_size: once; j_call: TRBJ2-1; v_call: TRBV7-2; cdr3_nt: TGTGCCAGCAGCTTGCGGGAGGGGACCGAGCAGTTCTTC; cdr3_aa: CASSLREGTEQFF
d_call: TRBD2; clone_size: few; j_call: TRBJ2-3; v_call: TRBV28; cdr3_nt: TGTGCCAGCATTCCTAGCGGGAGAGTGGGCACAGATACGCAGTATTTT; cdr3_aa: CASIPSGRVGTDTQYF
d_call: TRBD2; clone_size: .; j_call: TRBJ2-5; v_call: TRBV28; cdr3_nt: TGTGCCACCACTCGGGGACTAGGATTAAATGAGCAGTACTTC; cdr3_aa: CATTRGLGLNEQYF
d_call: .; clone_size: many; j_call: TRBJ2-5; v_call: TRBV27; cdr3_nt: TGTGCCAGGGGGGAGAGAGGCCAAGAGACCCAGTACTTC; cdr3_aa: CARGERGQETQYF
d_call: TRBD2; clone_size: .; j_call: TRBJ2-1; v_call: TRBV20-1; cdr3_nt: TGCAGTGCCGGGACTAGCGGGAGTGGGTCCTACAATGAGCAGTTCTTC; cdr3_aa: CSAGTSGSGSYNEQFF
d_call: TRBD1; clone_size: many; j_call: TRBJ2-5; v_call: TRBV28; cdr3_nt: TGTGCCAGCAGTTCCCCTGAGGCAGGGGGCGTGGAGACCCAGTACTTC; cdr3_aa: CASSSPEAGGVETQYF
d_call: .; clone_size: .; j_call: TRBJ2-1; v_call: TRBV5-1; cdr3_nt: TGCGCCAGCAGCTTGGAGGCAGGGGTCCACAATGAGCAGTTCTTC; cdr3_aa: CASSLEAGVHNEQFF
d_call: .; clone_size: few; j_call: TRBJ2-1; v_call: TRBV27; cdr3_nt: TGTGCCAGCAGCTTGGACTCCCAATTGCAGTTCTTC; cdr3_aa: CASSLDSQLQFF
d_call: .; clone_size: .; j_call: TRBJ1-2; v_call: TRBV7-2; cdr3_nt: TGTGCCAGCAGCGTCCAGGCGGGGCTGAACTATGGCTACACCTTC; cdr3_aa: CASSVQAGLNYGYTF
d_call: .; clone_size: once; j_call: TRBJ2-7; v_call: TRBV24-1; cdr3_nt: TGTGCCACCAGTGATTTGACAAACAATGAGCAGTACTTC; cdr3_aa: CATSDLTNNEQYF
d_call: TRBD1; clone_size: .; j_call: TRBJ1-2; v_call: TRBV29-1; cdr3_nt: TGCAGCGGTGGGACAGGGGACGGCTACACCTTC; cdr3_aa: CSGGTGDGYTF
d_call: .; clone_size: .; j_call: TRBJ2-1; v_call: TRBV27; cdr3_nt: TGTGCCAGCAGTTTATTAAAATGGAATGAGCAGTTCTTC; cdr3_aa: CASSLLKWNEQFF
d_call: TRBD2; clone_size: .; j_call: TRBJ2-3; v_call: TRBV20-1; cdr3_nt: TGCAGTGCTAGAGATGGGCTAGCGGGAGGGCGAGATACGCAGTATTTT; cdr3_aa: CSARDGLAGGRDTQYF
d_call: TRBD2; clone_size: .; j_call: TRBJ2-3; v_call: TRBV12-3/TRBV12-4; cdr3_nt: TGTGCCAGCAGTTTAACTAGCGGGAGGGCAGGAGATACGCAGTATTTT; cdr3_aa: CASSLTSGRAGDTQYF
d_call: TRBD2; clone_size: .; j_call: TRBJ2-3; v_call: TRBV5-1; cdr3_nt: TGCGCCAGCAGCCGAGGACTAGTGGGAGGGAGCACAGATACGCAGTATTTT; cdr3_aa: CASSRGLVGGSTDTQYF
d_call: .; clone_size: few; j_call: TRBJ2-3; v_call: TRBV27; cdr3_nt: TGTGCCAGCAGTCTTGGGACTCGCCCAGATACGCAGTATTTT; cdr3_aa: CASSLGTRPDTQYF
d_call: .; clone_size: .; j_call: TRBJ2-5; v_call: TRBV4-3; cdr3_nt: TGCGCCAGCAGCCAAGATCCGCAGGGAAGAGAGCAGTACTTC; cdr3_aa: CASSQDPQGREQYF
d_call: .; clone_size: many; j_call: TRBJ2-7; v_call: TRBV5-1; cdr3_nt: TGTGCCAGCAGCCTTGGACGGAACTACGAGCAGTACTTC; cdr3_aa: CASSLGRNYEQYF
d_call: .; clone_size: .; j_call: TRBJ2-1; v_call: TRBV27; cdr3_nt: TGTGCCAGCAGTATTTCCCCAGCGGCCATCTACAATGAGCAGTTCTTC; cdr3_aa: CASSISPAAIYNEQFF
d_call: TRBD1; clone_size: many; j_call: TRBJ2-7; v_call: TRBV7-9; cdr3_nt: TGTGCCAGCAGCCCCCAAGCCGGGACAGGATTCTACGAGCAGTACTTC; cdr3_aa: CASSPQAGTGFYEQYF
d_call: TRBD1; clone_size: .; j_call: TRBJ2-7; v_call: TRBV4-3; cdr3_nt: TGCGCCAGCAGCCACTCAGACAGGGCACGGAACAATGAGCAGTACTTC; cdr3_aa: CASSHSDRARNNEQYF
d_call: TRBD2; clone_size: .; j_call: TRBJ2-1; v_call: TRBV6-6; cdr3_nt: TGTGCCAGCAGTCACTCGGTAGCGGGGATATACAATGAGCAGTTCTTC; cdr3_aa: CASSHSVAGIYNEQFF
d_call: .; clone_size: many; j_call: TRBJ2-1; v_call: TRBV12-3/TRBV12-4; cdr3_nt: TGTGCCAGCAGTTTGAGGTACGAGCAGTTCTTC; cdr3_aa: CASSLRYEQFF
d_call: TRBD1; clone_size: .; j_call: TRBJ2-7; v_call: TRBV12-3/TRBV12-4; cdr3_nt: TGTGCCAGCAGTGGAAGGGGGCTCCACGAGCAGTACTTC; cdr3_aa: CASSGRGLHEQYF
d_call: TRBD2; clone_size: few; j_call: TRBJ2-1; v_call: TRBV7-9; cdr3_nt: TGTGCCAGCAGCTCTCACGGGGCTAGCGGGGCACTAAGCTACAATGAGCAGTTCTTC; cdr3_aa: CASSSHGASGALSYNEQFF
d_call: .; clone_size: .; j_call: TRBJ2-3; v_call: TRBV6-2/TRBV6-3; cdr3_nt: TGTGCCAGCAGTTACTCCAGCACAGATACGCAGTATTTT; cdr3_aa: CASSYSSTDTQYF
d_call: TRBD2; clone_size: .; j_call: TRBJ2-5; v_call: TRBV28; cdr3_nt: TGTGCCAGCAGACCTCAGACTAGCGGACAAGAGACCCAGTACTTC; cdr3_aa: CASRPQTSGQETQYF
d_call: TRBD2; clone_size: many; j_call: TRBJ2-1; v_call: TRBV6-5; cdr3_nt: TGTGCCAGCAGTCCTCGGACTAGCGTCAATGAGCAGTTCTTC; cdr3_aa: CASSPRTSVNEQFF
d_call: .; clone_size: .; j_call: TRBJ2-3; v_call: TRBV12-3/TRBV12-4; cdr3_nt: TGTGCCAGCAGCCCTCGATTCGGAACAGATACGCAGTATTTC; cdr3_aa: CASSPRFGTDTQYF
d_call: TRBD1; clone_size: .; j_call: TRBJ1-1; v_call: TRBV20-1; cdr3_nt: TGCAGTGCGCCACAGGGGCCCGCGAACACTGAAGCTTTCTTT; cdr3_aa: CSAPQGPANTEAFF
d_call: .; clone_size: .; j_call: TRBJ1-4; v_call: TRBV20-1; cdr3_nt: TGCAGTGCTAGTCGCGGGACCGCTGAAAAACTGTTTTTT; cdr3_aa: CSASRGTAEKLFF
d_call: .; clone_size: .; j_call: TRBJ2-5; v_call: TRBV2; cdr3_nt: TGTGCCAGCAGTAAACAGGGCTACGAGACCCAGTACTTC; cdr3_aa: CASSKQGYETQYF
d_call: TRBD2; clone_size: few; j_call: TRBJ2-1; v_call: TRBV7-9; cdr3_nt: TGTGCCAGCAGCTTGTTAAGCGGGACCAACAATGAGCAGTTCTTC; cdr3_aa: CASSLLSGTNNEQFF
d_call: TRBD2; clone_size: .; j_call: TRBJ2-2; v_call: TRBV7-9; cdr3_nt: TGTGCCAGCACCCCTGCGGGAGTATGGACCGGGGAGCTGTTTTTT; cdr3_aa: CASTPAGVWTGELFF
d_call: .; clone_size: many; j_call: TRBJ2-7; v_call: TRBV12-3/TRBV12-4; cdr3_nt: TGTGCCAGCAGTTTAGCGGGGTTGGGAAACTACGAGCAGTACTTC; cdr3_aa: CASSLAGLGNYEQYF
d_call: TRBD1; clone_size: .; j_call: TRBJ1-1; v_call: TRBV12-3/TRBV12-4; cdr3_nt: TGTGCCAGCAGTTTCCCCGGGACAGCGAACACTGAAGCTTTCTTT; cdr3_aa: CASSFPGTANTEAFF